These 16 T cell receptor beta chains were all obtained from the same sample, sequenced in a study of T cells in narcolepsy. Produced via immunoSEQ multiplex PCR; TCRdb's table is partial and in-frame only. The profile covers approximately 30,000 clones, with roughly 80% appearing a single time and around 1.3% taken by the ten largest. The sample was CD45RA- memory CD4+ T cells from PBMCs. The receptor set was obtained from a human donor with narcolepsy.

This rearrangement joins TRBV5-6 to TRBJ2-2; perhaps D is TRBD1 or TRBD2 (7 bases each). V was clipped by 0 bases and J by 5 bases, with 14 bases between them. CDR1 is SGHDT, CDR2 YYEEEE, per germline. This CDR3 contains 16 residues. The CDR3 DNA sequence: TGTGCCAGCAGCTTGGGACCGCAGGGGGGGACCGGGGAGCTGTTTTTT. It is translated as CASSLGPQGGTGELFF.

V and J are TRBV25-1 and TRBJ2-5; D uncertain. Germline-derived CDR1 and CDR2 are MGHDK and SYGVNS. V was pared by 2 bases and J by 1 base, with 11 bases between. This CDR3 has 15 residues. The CDR3 sequence: CASSEISWAQETQYF. CDR3 nucleotide sequence: TGTGCCAGCAGTGAAATTAGTTGGGCCCAAGAGACCCAGTACTTC.

In DNA form, the CDR3 reads TGTGCCAGCAGTCCCCGGCGGGGTGGGGGGCTTAATAATTCACCCCTCCACTTT. As protein: CASSPRRGGGLNNSPLHF. V is TRBV7-6 and J is TRBJ1-6, with D tentatively TRBD1 (6 bases). The V gene lost 6 bases and the J gene lost 5 bases, with 23 bases spanning the gap. The CDR3 spans 18 residues. Germline CDR1 is SGHVS and CDR2 is FNYEAQ.

The rearrangement joins TRBV6-5 to TRBJ1-1, with D possibly TRBD1 on 5 matching bases. CDR1 is MNHEY, CDR2 SVGAGI, per germline. The CDR3 length is 13 residues. Between the trimmed V and J ends, which lost 6 bases and 4 bases, there was a span of 12 bases. CDR3 coding DNA: TGTGCCAGCAGCAACACAGGTCGCACTGAAGCTTTCTTT. Translating it yields CASSNTGRTEAFF.

The genes are TRBV19 and TRBJ1-1; a possible D gene is TRBD1 (6 bases). Trimming removed 10 bases at V and 0 bases at J, with 12 bases between. The germline V gene encodes CDR1 LNHDA and CDR2 SQIVND (reference sequence). This CDR3 is built from 13 residues. The CDR3 DNA follows: TGTGCCACGCGGAGGGGGGTGAACACTGAAGCTTTCTTT. Its protein is CATRRGVNTEAFF.

V and J are TRBV13 and TRBJ1-4; D ambiguous. Germline-derived CDR1 and CDR2 are PRHDT and FYEKMQ (reference sequence). Trimming removed 0 bases at V and 7 bases at J, with 6 bases between. CDR3 length equals 13 residues. The CDR3 DNA sequence: TGTGCCAGCAGCTTAGGGTGGCGTGAAAAACTGTTTTTT. It yields the protein CASSLGWREKLFF.

The chain recombines TRBV5-1 with TRBJ1-2; 8 nucleotides match TRBD1. The germline V gene has CDR1 SGHRS and CDR2 YFSETQ. The length of the CDR3 is 15 residues. V gave up 4 bases and J gave up 2 bases; unmatched junction bases: 7. CDR3 bases: TGCGCCAGCAGCAACGGGGACAGGCAAAACTATGGCTACACCTTC. Residues: CASSNGDRQNYGYTF.

CDR3 region: CASSRGTGADTQYF. CDR3 coding DNA: TGTGCCAGCTCACGCGGGACGGGGGCAGATACGCAGTATTTT. The V call is TRBV18, the J call TRBJ2-3, with D perhaps matching TRBD2 (6 bases). This CDR3 contains 14 residues. The V gene lost 4 bases and the J gene lost 4 bases, with 12 bases spanning the gap. Per germline, CDR1 KGHSH and CDR2 LQKENI.

The chain recombines TRBV29-1 with TRBJ1-3; no reliable D call. Germline CDR1 SQVTM, CDR2 ANQGSEA. Trimming cost V 8 bases and J 4 bases, with 9 bases left between them. The CDR3 has 11 amino acids. The CDR3 DNA is TGCAGCCTCAGTCTGGGAAACACCATATATTTT. This encodes CSLSLGNTIYF.

The V call is TRBV5-4, the J call TRBJ2-5, with a weak D call TRBD1 (5 bases). Germline V CDR1 and CDR2: SGHNT, YYREEE (reference sequence). The CDR3 consists of 13 residues. Trimming removed 1 base from V and 5 bases from J, with 9 bases in between. The CDR3: CASSLLPGETQYF. CDR3 DNA sequence: TGTGCCAGCAGCTTGTTACCAGGGGAGACCCAGTACTTC.

This clone turned up a few times. The chain links TRBV6-1 to TRBJ1-2; D is unclear. The CDR3 has 12 amino acids. The germline CDR1 and CDR2 sequences are MNHNS and SASEGT. V lost 0 bases to trimming and J lost 7 bases, with 6 bases between them. The CDR3 nucleotides read TGTGCCAGCAGTGAAGCAGCAGCTGGCTACACCTTC. Its protein is CASSEAAAGYTF.

The chain couples TRBV2 to TRBJ2-5; 8 bases match TRBD2. The CDR3 runs to 14 residues. The ends lost 6 bases at V and 3 bases at J; junction bases unmatched: 6. Per the germline V gene, CDR1 is SNHLY and CDR2 is FYNNEI. In DNA, the CDR3 is TGTGCCAGCAGGGAACCACTAGCGGAAGAGACCCAGTACTTC. Its protein product is CASREPLAEETQYF.

The rearrangement uses TRBV19 and TRBJ2-3, with 9 bases aligning to TRBD1. There are 14 residues in the CDR3. Trimming removed 9 bases from V and 3 bases from J; junction bases left unmatched: 7. Per the germline V gene, CDR1 is LNHDA and CDR2 is SQIVND (reference sequence). The CDR3 DNA follows: TGTGCCAGCGGAGGGACAGGGTGGACAGATACGCAGTATTTT. Encoded protein: CASGGTGWTDTQYF.

The rearrangement uses TRBV5-8 and TRBJ2-7; the match to TRBD1 covers 12 bases. CDR3 length: 18 residues. The J segment lost 3 bases and the V segment lost 1 base, leaving 11 bases of the junction unmatched. The V gene's germline CDR1 is SGHTS and CDR2 YDEGEE. The CDR3 loop is CASSLYGTGGLDYYEQYF. The CDR3 DNA sequence: TGTGCCAGCAGCTTGTACGGGACAGGGGGCTTGGACTACTACGAGCAGTACTTC.

CDR3 nucleotides: TGTGCCAGCAGCTTGGGTCTTTCTAATTCACCCCTCCACTTT. It codes for CASSLGLSNSPLHF. This chain joins TRBV7-6 and TRBJ1-6; the D is unclear. V was clipped by 3 bases and J by 6 bases, with 9 bases between them. The CDR3 consists of 14 residues. The germline V gene has CDR1 SGHVS and CDR2 FNYEAQ.

This clone was detected only once. V gene TRBV2 combines with J gene TRBJ1-2; D is unclear. Germline assignment: CDR1 SNHLY and CDR2 FYNNEI. CDR3 length equals 13 residues. V was shortened by 0 bases and J by 11 bases, with 13 bases between the two germline ends. The CDR3 loop reads CASSEAELAIYTF. Written as DNA, the CDR3 is TGTGCCAGCAGTGAAGCAGAACTCGCAATTTACACCTTC.